The T cell receptor (beta chain) under discussion was sequenced for a study of T cells in Graves' hyperthyroidism and ophthalmopathy. For the study at large: Initial diagnosis, before any treatment, was when peripheral blood was collected. Study-wide results and limits: Most thyroid clonotypes expanded above 0.001 were also detected in blood. Model-based prediction identified ophthalmopathy a median 6.5 months prior to its onset.

Regarding this clonotype: Its antigen is not identified.

Per germline, CDR1 SGDLS and CDR2 YYNGEE. Trimming at V came to 0 bases and at J to 9 bases, leaving 6 bases not matched to a gene. CDR3 length equals 14 residues. Amplified TCR beta CDR3 regions came from RNA transcripts. Using the HTBI primer set, a first-round RT-PCR was run on the TCR CDR3. TCRdb recomputed calls from the multiplex PCR reads with MiXCR, one row per CDR3 protein. The sample holds about 360,000 distinct CDR3 sequences; roughly 13% are singletons and the top ten take 9.2%. This chain connects TRBV9 to TRBJ2-1, with 7 nucleotides matching TRBD2. This sequence originates from a woman between 18 and 29 years old with Graves' hyperthyroidism. Material: blood. DNA of the CDR3: TGTGCCAGCAGCGTAGGAACTAGCGTAGGTGAGCAGTTCTTC. Amino acids: CASSVGTSVGEQFF.